These T cell receptor beta chains were read from a single sample in a study of blood T cell repertoires in COVID-19. Clones were sequenced by immunoSEQ multiplex PCR, and TCRdb holds only the in-frame ones, with some missing. Of some 100,000 clones in the sample, 75% to 90% were seen once. The sample was peripheral blood. These receptors were collected from a human donor in a cohort sampled during active COVID-19. The CDR3 runs from the conserved cysteine through the conserved F or W. A D gene is named only where the DNA matches it firmly. Clone size is shown for a subset of rows, as once, few, many or a class of expanded clone.

-	few	TRBV19	TRBJ1-2	CASYTGYGYTF	TGTGCCAGTTACACAGGTTATGGCTACACCTTC
TRBD2	-	TRBV18	TRBJ2-3	CASSPPGLAEPDTQYF	TGTGCCAGCTCACCTCCGGGACTAGCGGAACCAGATACGCAGTATTTT
-	-	TRBV18	TRBJ1-1	CATLAGGGNTEAFF	TGTGCCACCTTAGCCGGAGGTGGGAACACTGAAGCTTTCTTT
TRBD1	-	TRBV5-1	TRBJ1-3	CASSPDRLSGNTIYF	TGCGCCAGCAGCCCGGACAGGCTCTCTGGAAACACCATATATTTT
TRBD1	-	TRBV5-1	TRBJ2-7	CASSLRGQGNHEQYF	TGCGCCAGCAGCTTACGTGGACAGGGGAACCACGAGCAGTACTTC
TRBD2	few	TRBV5-6	TRBJ2-1	CASRITGTSSYEQFF	TGTGCCAGCCGCATAACCGGGACTAGTTCCTATGAGCAGTTCTTC
TRBD2	-	TRBV9	TRBJ2-2	CASSVAGLADLTGELFF	TGTGCCAGCAGCGTAGCCGGACTAGCGGACCTCACCGGGGAGCTGTTTTTT
TRBD1	-	TRBV9	TRBJ1-2	CASSAYWDRGTTNYGYTF	TGTGCCAGCAGCGCTTACTGGGACAGGGGGACGACAAACTATGGCTACACCTTC
-	-	TRBV6-6	TRBJ1-1	CASSYSGGNTEAFF	TGTGCCAGCAGTTACTCCGGAGGAAACACTGAAGCTTTCTTT
-	once	TRBV7-9	TRBJ1-1	CASSLDPTPRAFF	TGTGCCAGCAGCTTAGATCCCACCCCGAGAGCTTTCTTT
TRBD1	few	TRBV14	TRBJ2-7	CASSPTGGYEQYF	TGTGCCAGCAGCCCAACAGGGGGCTACGAGCAGTACTTC
TRBD1	once	TRBV7-2	TRBJ1-2	CASSLGPSGQGAAGYTF	TGTGCCAGCAGCTTAGGTCCCTCGGGACAGGGGGCAGCGGGCTACACCTTC
-	-	TRBV2	TRBJ1-3	CASSTTTTASWSGNTIYF	TGTGCCAGCAGTACAACCACGACTGCCTCGTGGTCTGGAAACACCATATATTTT
-	-	TRBV13	TRBJ2-1	CASSSDGLSYNEQFF	TGTGCCAGCAGCTCCGACGGACTCTCCTACAATGAGCAGTTCTTC
TRBD2	-	TRBV19	TRBJ2-6	CASSMGRGGGHSGANVLTF	TGTGCCAGTAGTATGGGCCGGGGGGGCGGCCACTCTGGGGCCAACGTCCTGACTTTC
TRBD2	-	TRBV27	TRBJ2-3	CARPNGTSDLDTQYF	TGTGCCAGACCTAATGGGACTAGCGATCTCGATACGCAGTATTTT
-	-	TRBV5-4	TRBJ1-1	CASSLWWGDRAFF	TGTGCCAGCAGCTTGTGGTGGGGGGATAGGGCTTTCTTT
TRBD1	-	TRBV5-4	TRBJ1-4	CASSFNRGIDEKLFF	TGTGCCAGCAGCTTCAACAGGGGGATCGATGAAAAACTGTTTTTT
-	once	TRBV4-1	TRBJ1-5	CASSQVGDQPQHF	TGCGCCAGCAGCCAAGTCGGGGATCAGCCCCAGCATTTT
-	-	TRBV18	TRBJ2-1	CASSPSSGGPYNEQFF	TGTGCCAGCTCACCATCTTCGGGGGGCCCCTACAATGAGCAGTTCTTC
TRBD1	-	TRBV27	TRBJ1-2	CASSRGQGTGYTF	TGTGCCAGCAGTCGAGGACAGGGAACGGGCTACACCTTC
-	few	TRBV7-8	TRBJ1-2	CASSLARGRQASKGYGYTF	TGTGCCAGCAGCTTAGCGCGGGGGAGACAGGCTTCTAAGGGCTATGGCTACACCTTC
TRBD1	-	TRBV13	TRBJ2-2	CASSFGQGANTGELFF	TGTGCCAGCAGCTTCGGACAGGGGGCGAACACCGGGGAGCTGTTTTTT
-	few	TRBV7-2	TRBJ1-2	CASREWGPDGYTF	TGTGCCAGCAGGGAGTGGGGGCCGGATGGCTACACCTTC
TRBD1	-	TRBV6-6	TRBJ1-2	CASIRDRETLFNYGYTF	TGTGCCAGCATTCGGGACAGGGAAACCCTTTTTAACTATGGCTACACCTTC
TRBD1	-	TRBV5-6	TRBJ2-7	CASSLGQGRYEQYF	TGTGCCAGCAGCTTGGGACAGGGTCGTTACGAGCAGTACTTC
-	-	TRBV5-1	TRBJ1-6	CASSLRAGNSPLHF	TGCGCCAGCAGCTTGAGGGCGGGGAATTCACCCCTCCACTTT
-	-	TRBV12-3/TRBV12-4	TRBJ1-2	CASSLQINYGYTF	TGTGCCAGCAGTTTACAGATTAACTATGGCTACACCTTC
-	once	TRBV9	TRBJ1-1	CASSVGDSKVTEAFF	TGTGCCAGCAGCGTAGGGGACTCCAAGGTCACTGAAGCTTTCTTT
-	-	TRBV21-1	TRBJ2-3	CASSKQGWTDTQYF	TGTGCCAGCAGCAAACAGGGATGGACAGATACGCAGTATTTT
-	-	TRBV3-1/TRBV3-2	TRBJ1-2	CASSHLVGRGDYGYTF	TGTGCCAGCAGCCATCTTGTGGGGAGGGGTGACTATGGCTACACCTTC
TRBD2	-	TRBV19	TRBJ2-1	CASSILLAGGRNEQFF	TGTGCCAGTAGTATACTACTAGCGGGGGGCCGCAATGAGCAGTTCTTC
-	-	TRBV28	TRBJ2-5	CASSPGTAVPGAGEETQYF	TGTGCCAGCAGTCCCGGGACAGCCGTCCCGGGAGCGGGGGAAGAGACCCAGTACTTC
TRBD1	-	TRBV12-5	TRBJ2-2	CASGKPGQGNTGELFF	TGTGCTAGTGGTAAACCGGGACAGGGGAACACCGGGGAGCTGTTTTTT
-	-	TRBV30	TRBJ2-5	CASKQGPGETQYF	TGTGCCTCGAAGCAAGGACCGGGGGAGACCCAGTACTTC